The 12 T cell receptor beta chains below come from one sample, sequenced in a study of T cell responses to AZD1222 COVID-19 vaccine. Sequencing used immunoSEQ multiplex PCR; TCRdb keeps in-frame clones, though not all of them. The table lists under 95,000 clones, over 75% of them singletons. Material: peripheral blood, obtained on day 0 of AZD1222 vaccination. These receptor sequences come from an adult in good health.

The rearrangement joins TRBV7-9 to TRBJ2-5; 7 bases are a match to TRBD1. Germline CDR1 is SEHNR and CDR2 is FQNEAQ (reference sequence). The CDR3 length is 15 residues. The V gene end was trimmed by 5 bases and the J gene end by 0 bases; junction bases not matched to a gene: 6. CDR3 residues: CASSLTGMYQETQYF. The CDR3 DNA is TGTGCCAGCAGCCTGACAGGGATGTACCAAGAGACCCAGTACTTC.

The chain carries TRBV29-1 and TRBJ1-5; 7 nucleotides match TRBD1. From germline, CDR1 is SQVTM and CDR2 ANQGSEA. The CDR3 is 13 residues long. V shed 6 bases, J shed 5 bases, and the junction held 7 bases outside the gene matches. In DNA, the CDR3 is TGCAGCGTCCGACAGGGCACCGATCAGCCCCAGCATTTT. This gives the protein CSVRQGTDQPQHF.

The V and J genes are TRBV6-5 and TRBJ2-7; the match to TRBD1 covers 10 bases. The CDR3 totals 16 residues. Germline V gene lookup returns CDR1 MNHEY and CDR2 SVGAGI. The ends lost 4 bases at V and 9 bases at J; junction bases unmatched: 15. This CDR3 is CASSSPGQGNLIGQYF. CDR3 nucleotide sequence: TGTGCCAGCAGTTCTCCGGGACAGGGGAATTTGATCGGGCAGTACTTC.

This chain joins TRBV6-5 and TRBJ2-5; 14 bases map to TRBD2. CDR3 size: 16 residues. Trimming took 4 bases from V and 4 from J; bases not matched to a gene: 5. CDR1 and CDR2 (germline): MNHEY, SVGAGI. CDR3 amino acids: CASSSRTSGRIETQYF. The CDR3 nucleotides read TGTGCCAGCAGTTCCCGGACTAGCGGGAGGATAGAGACCCAGTACTTC.

The chain uses TRBV19 and TRBJ1-5; D is unclear. Per the germline V gene, CDR1 is LNHDA and CDR2 is SQIVND (reference sequence). The CDR3 is 16 amino acids. V was cut by 6 bases and J by 0 bases, with 15 bases left in between. CDR3 coding DNA: TGTGCCAGTAGCCTGCTCGACGGGAATAGCAATCAGCCCCAGCATTTT. It specifies CASSLLDGNSNQPQHF.

The chain is built from TRBV21-1 and TRBJ2-3; the table calls TRBD1, which could not be checked here. TRBV21-1 is marked as a pseudogene. CDR3 length: 16 residues. CDR3 protein: CASSKRTGGVTDTQYF. Written as DNA, the CDR3 is TGTGCCAGCAGCAAGAGGACAGGGGGGGTCACAGATACGCAGTATTTT.

The chain has TRBV6-5 and TRBJ1-6; unclear D gene. CDR3 length: 14 amino acids. Trimming took 5 bases from V and 7 from J, leaving 12 bases between them. CDR1 and CDR2 (germline): MNHEY, SVGAGI. CDR3: CASSKQRINSPLHF. CDR3 sequence (DNA): TGTGCCAGCAGTAAGCAGCGTATAAATTCACCCCTCCACTTT.

The V and J genes are TRBV7-3 and TRBJ2-1, with 12 bases matching TRBD2. This CDR3 contains 15 residues. From germline, CDR1 is SGHTA and CDR2 FQGTGA. V trimming: 3 bases; J trimming: 8 bases; junction bases outside the gene matches: 5. CDR3: CASSFLAGGPHEQFF. The CDR3 nucleotides read TGTGCCAGCAGCTTTCTAGCGGGAGGGCCACATGAGCAGTTCTTC.

This clone came up a few times. The CDR3 region is CASSLEGHGSGANVLTF. Written as DNA, the CDR3 is TGTGCCAGCAGCTTAGAGGGACATGGCTCTGGGGCCAACGTCCTGACTTTC. The chain employs TRBV11-2 and TRBJ2-6; D perhaps matches TRBD1 (6 bases). V gave up 0 bases and J gave up 0 bases, with 9 bases separating them. The CDR3 length is 17 residues. The germline gives CDR1 SGHAT, CDR2 FQNNGV.

The V gene is TRBV7-9, the J gene TRBJ1-3; tentative D call: TRBD1 (6 bases). The CDR3 length is 15 residues. The germline CDR1 and CDR2 sequences are SEHNR and FQNEAQ (reference sequence). Trimming took 2 bases from V and 0 from J, leaving 8 bases between them. The CDR3 DNA follows: TGTGCCAGCAGCTTACAACAGGGCTCTGGAAACACCATATATTTT. It yields the protein CASSLQQGSGNTIYF.

V is TRBV12-3 or TRBV12-4 and J is TRBJ2-7; D is unclear. The CDR3 is 11 residues long. V was cut by 2 bases and J by 5 bases, with 4 bases left in between. CDR3 sequence (DNA): TGTGCCAGCAGTTTATTCCACGAGCAGTACTTC. This gives the protein CASSLFHEQYF.

The V and J genes are TRBV5-4 and TRBJ1-6; TRBD1 might be the D (6 bases). The CDR3 sequence is 17 residues long. Between the trimmed V and J ends, which lost 0 bases and 6 bases, there was a span of 16 bases. Germline loops: CDR1 SGHNT, CDR2 YYREEE (reference sequence). CDR3 coding DNA: TGTGCCAGCAGCTTGGTCTTAGGGGGAATAGGTAATTCACCCCTCCACTTT. It specifies CASSLVLGGIGNSPLHF. Looking up the rest from reference TRBV5-4 and TRBJ1-6 gives the full variable domain: ETGVTQSPTHLIKTRGQQVTLRCSSQSGHNTVSWYQQALGQGPQFIFQYYREEENGRGNFPPRFSGLQFPNYSSELNVNALELDDSALYLCASSLVLGGIGNSPLHFGNGTRLTVT.